This T cell receptor (beta chain) was obtained from a study of OX40 agonist ivuxolimab in advanced cancers. The CDR3 totals 12 residues. Germline CDR1 and CDR2: SQVTM and ANQGSEA. The V gene lost 6 bases and the J gene lost 1 base, with 9 bases spanning the gap. Repertoires were generated with immunoSEQ multiplex PCR, while TCRdb's copy carries only in-frame clones and drops some. The sample lists about 98,000 clones, around 88% seen once, with roughly 0.5% in the top ten. The source of this sequence is an adult with an advanced solid tumor such as melanoma, head and neck, liver or kidney cancer. The V gene is TRBV29-1, the J gene TRBJ1-1; TRBD1 might be the D (6 bases). Sequencing used CD4+ or CD8+ T cells sorted from blood, obtained in a trial of the OX40 agonist ivuxolimab. CDR3 nucleotides: TGCAGCGTGGAGACAGGGAACACTGAAGCTTTCTTT. Its protein product is CSVETGNTEAFF.